Presented here are 29 T cell receptor beta chains from one specimen sequenced in a study of CD8+CD57+ T cells in acquired aplastic anemia (dated by TCRdb to 2017 to 2018). Sequenced on an Illumina HiSeq 2000. Profiling of TCR beta VDJ combinations and CDR3 sequences used genomic DNA as the template. Using fastp at Q25 and MiXCR, TCRdb reprocessed the public reads and kept productive beta chains. Every distinct CDR3 protein forms one entry, paired with its most common genes and DNA. The table for this sample lists 50,000 to 70,000 distinct CDR3 sequences; about 56% of them were counted only once. The ten top clones hold under 3% of the sample. Sequencing was done on a sample of sorted CD4+, CD8+, or CD8+CD57+ T cells (not recorded which) from PBMCs. Receptors originate from a human donor in good health, serving as a control.

The chain links TRBV7-8 to TRBJ2-7, with 9 nucleotides matching TRBD2. With V trimmed by 8 bases and J by 6 bases, 20 bases remained unmatched. Germline V gene sequence: CDR1 SGHVS, CDR2 FQNEAQ. CDR3 length: 17 residues. CDR3 protein: CASGYRVAGARGGEQYF. CDR3 coding DNA: TGTGCCAGCGGCTACCGGGTAGCGGGGGCCCGGGGCGGCGAGCAGTACTTC.

In this sample, this clonotype turned up many times. The chain uses TRBV5-1 and TRBJ2-1, with 15 bases matching TRBD2. The CDR3 runs to 18 residues. J was trimmed by 5 bases and V by 1 base; bases with no gene match: 7. Per germline, CDR1 SGHRS and CDR2 YFSETQ. The CDR3 DNA is TGCGCCAGCAGCTTGTTAGGACTAGCGGGAGGGCCAAACAATGAGCAGTTCTTC. It yields the protein CASSLLGLAGGPNNEQFF.

A remark on this clonotype: An end of the junction does not agree with germline; a read error may underlie this. The CDR3 nucleotides read TGTGCCAGCCGTGACAGGGGAAGCCTCGGCGAGCAGTACTTC. Translating it yields CASRDRGSLGEQYF. The chain links TRBV2 to TRBJ2-7; 8 nucleotides agree with TRBD1. The CDR3 is 14 residues long. Germline CDR1 is SNHLY and CDR2 is FYNNEI. The complete variable domain, with remaining parts taken from reference TRBV2 and TRBJ2-7, reads EPEVTQTPSHQVTQMGQEVILRCVPISNHLYFYWYRQILGQKVEFLVSFYNNEISEKSEIFDDQFSVERPDGSNFTLKIRSTKLEDSAMYFCASRDRGSLGEQYFGPGTRLTVT.

Ten or more counts support this clonotype. V and J are TRBV9 and TRBJ2-7, with 11 nucleotides matching TRBD2. V was clipped by 0 bases and J by 2 bases; unmatched bases: 4. The germline V gene has CDR1 SGDLS and CDR2 YYNGEE. The CDR3 is made up of 16 amino acids. The CDR3 nucleotides are TGTGCCAGCAGCGTAGGACTAGCGGGAAGTCCCTACGAGCAGTACTTC. It is translated as CASSVGLAGSPYEQYF.

The CDR3 loop is CASSPGGAGYTF. CDR3 nucleotide sequence: TGTGCCAGCAGCCCTGGGGGGGCTGGCTACACCTTC. The V gene is TRBV7-2, the J gene TRBJ1-2, with a possible D match to TRBD1 (6 bases). Trimming left V 5 bases short and J 7 bases short, with 11 bases between. CDR3 length: 12 residues. CDR1 SGHTA and CDR2 FQGNSA come from the germline V gene. The full variable domain, its missing parts supplied by reference TRBV7-2 and TRBJ1-2, is GAGVSQSPSNKVTEKGKDVELRCDPISGHTALYWYRQSLGQGLEFLIYFQGNSAPDKSGLPSDRFSAERTGGSVSTLTIQRTQQEDSAVYLCASSPGGAGYTFGSGTRLTVV.

V is TRBV20-1 and J is TRBJ1-2; 12 nucleotides agree with TRBD1. CDR3 size: 15 residues. CDR1 and CDR2 (germline): DFQATT, SNEGSKA (reference sequence). J was trimmed by 8 bases and V by 3 bases; bases with no gene match: 10. The CDR3 region is CSARLTGQGARGYTF. DNA for the CDR3: TGCAGTGCTAGGCTGACGGGACAGGGGGCTAGAGGCTACACCTTC.

This clonotype was recorded only once. One end of the junction varies from germline; a read error may be responsible. This chain links TRBV29-1 with TRBJ2-1; TRBD1 aligns across 11 bases. From germline, CDR1 is SQVTM and CDR2 ANQGSEA. The CDR3 sequence is 13 residues long. CDR3 DNA: TGCACCAACGGACAGGGGGCTGGCAATGAGCAGCTCTTC. This gives the protein CTNGQGAGNEQLF.

The chain carries TRBV25-1 and TRBJ2-7, with 8 bases fitting TRBD1. J was trimmed by 5 bases and V by 4 bases; bases with no gene match: 1. Germline V gene sequence: CDR1 MGHDK, CDR2 SYGVNS. The CDR3 covers 12 residues. CDR3 loop: CASSVTGDEQYF. The CDR3 bases are TGTGCCAGCAGTGTGACAGGGGACGAGCAGTACTTC.

Points on this clonotype: One end of the junction fails to match germline, which may point to a read error. This rearrangement joins TRBV7-7 to TRBJ2-3; a possible D gene is TRBD2 (5 bases). The CDR3 runs 14 residues. In germline, CDR1 is SSHAT, CDR2 FNYEAQ (reference sequence). The CDR3 coding sequence is TGTGCTAGCAGCTTAACCATTCGATCGGGGACGCAGTATTTT. This gives the protein CASSLTIRSGTQYF.

The rearrangement links TRBV15 to TRBJ1-3; D is uncertain. V lost 0 bases, J lost 1 base, and 7 bases lay in between. The CDR3 is 15 residues long. Germline lookup yields CDR1 LNHNV and CDR2 YYDKDF (reference sequence). The CDR3 loop reads CATSRDRGSGNTIYF. CDR3 sequence (DNA): TGTGCCACCAGCAGAGATCGCGGGTCTGGAAACACCATATATTTT.

Only one count was recorded for this clonotype. The CDR3 region is CAIRAQRQGLGNEQFF. The CDR3 nucleotides are TGTGCCATCAGAGCACAGAGGCAGGGACTGGGCAATGAGCAGTTCTTC. The chain joins TRBV10-3 to TRBJ2-1, with a weak D call TRBD2 (6 bases). CDR1 and CDR2 (germline): ENHRY, SYGVKD. This CDR3 region has 16 residues. V lost 6 bases and J 6 bases, leaving 21 bases between the germline ends.

This clonotype was recorded a few times. J is TRBJ1-4 and V is TRBV28, with TRBD1 identical over 7 bases. Germline V gene lookup returns CDR1 MDHEN and CDR2 SYDVKM. The V and J ends lost 5 bases and 8 bases, in that order; junction bases with no gene match: 11. The CDR3 spans 15 residues. CDR3 protein: CASSPQGGAREKLFF. The CDR3 coding sequence is TGTGCCAGCAGTCCCCAGGGGGGGGCGCGGGAAAAACTGTTTTTT.

The rearrangement links TRBV10-3 to TRBJ1-3; 7 bases fit TRBD1. The V segment lost 2 bases and the J segment 9 bases; nucleotides outside the gene matches: 4. CDR3 length: 13 amino acids. CDR1 is ENHRY, CDR2 SYGVKD, per germline. CDR3 coding DNA: TGTGCCATCAGTGAGCGCACAGGGGCCACCATATATTTT. It encodes CAISERTGATIYF.

The chain combines TRBV7-7 with TRBJ2-7; TRBD1 might be the D (6 bases). Germline-derived CDR1 and CDR2 are SSHAT and FNYEAQ (reference sequence). Between the trimmed V and J ends, which lost 6 bases and 5 bases, there was a span of 17 bases. The CDR3 runs 14 residues. This chain's CDR3 is CASSRGGSYNEQYF. Written as DNA, the CDR3 is TGTGCCAGCAGTCGAGGGGGTTCGTACAACGAGCAGTACTTC.

This clonotype is medium-sized by share. The chain carries TRBV20-1 and TRBJ2-7; D possibly matches TRBD1 or TRBD2 (5 bases each). CDR1 and CDR2 from the germline V gene are DFQATT and SNEGSKA (reference sequence). The CDR3 length is 12 residues. Trimming removed 5 bases at V and 2 bases at J, with 10 bases between. CDR3: CSAARDAYEQYF. The CDR3 DNA reads TGCAGTGCTGCTAGGGACGCCTACGAGCAGTACTTC.

This sequence joins TRBV2 and TRBJ2-7; TRBD1 matches at 10 bases. Germline V gene sequence: CDR1 SNHLY, CDR2 FYNNEI. The CDR3 spans 13 residues. V trimming: 3 bases; J trimming: 6 bases; junction bases outside the gene matches: 2. CDR3 loop: CASSEGTGVEQYV. The CDR3 nucleotides read TGTGCCAGCAGTGAGGGGACAGGGGTCGAGCAGTACGTC.

The chain is built from TRBV10-3 and TRBJ1-5; D may be TRBD1 (6 bases). This CDR3 is 15 amino acids long. V gave up 5 bases and J gave up 7 bases, with 18 bases separating them. Germline-derived CDR1 and CDR2 are ENHRY and SYGVKD. The CDR3 bases are TGTGCCATCAGTCCCGGGACATTGGGTGAACAGCCCCAGCATTTT. Translation: CAISPGTLGEQPQHF.

Concerning this clonotype: This sequence may be a read error, since a much larger clone differs from it by one base. This rearrangement joins TRBV18 to TRBJ2-7, with 7 bases identical to TRBD2. J was trimmed by 2 bases and V by 3 bases; bases with no gene match: 4. CDR3 length: 14 amino acids. Germline assignment: CDR1 KGHSH and CDR2 LQKENI. The CDR3 DNA reads TGTGCCAGCTCACCCGCCCTAGCGGCCTACGAGCAGTACTTC. Its protein product is CASSPALAAYEQYF.

In regard to this clonotype: Being one base from a much bigger clone, this may be a read error. The V gene is TRBV12-5, the J gene TRBJ2-1; 10 nucleotides match TRBD2. The CDR3 has 18 amino acids. Trimming cost V 1 base and J 2 bases; bases outside gene matches: 8. The germline V gene encodes CDR1 LGHNT and CDR2 FRNRAP. CDR3 nucleotides: TGTGCTAGTGGTTTGGCTACAGCGGGAGGGCCGACCTACAATGAGCAGTTCTTC. It is translated as CASGLATAGGPTYNEQFF.

This chain connects TRBV28 to TRBJ1-3; no clear D gene. The germline CDR1 and CDR2 sequences are MDHEN and SYDVKM. The CDR3 has 12 amino acids. V shed 4 bases and J shed 4 bases, with 5 bases lying between them. The DNA for the CDR3 is TGTGCCAGCAGTTCCGGGGGAAACACCATATATTTT. This sequence encodes CASSSGGNTIYF. The variable domain in full, with the rest retrieved from reference TRBV28 and TRBJ1-3, is DVKVTQSSRYLVKRTGEKVFLECVQDMDHENMFWYRQDPGLGLRLIYFSYDVKMKEKGDIPEGYSVSREKKERFSLILESASTNQTSMYLCASSSGGNTIYFGEGSWLTVV.

This chain uses TRBV24-1 with TRBJ1-5; the D gene is possibly TRBD1 (5 bases). CDR1 is KGHDR, CDR2 SFDVKD, per germline. Trimming left V 4 bases short and J 1 base short, with 13 bases between. The CDR3 runs 16 residues. The CDR3 protein is CATSDPGQGSNQPQHF. The CDR3 DNA is TGTGCCACCAGTGACCCCGGGCAGGGAAGCAATCAGCCCCAGCATTTT.

This clonotype was seen only once. The V and J genes are TRBV7-9 and TRBJ1-2, with D uncertain. The V gene lost 3 bases and the J gene lost 0 bases, with 11 bases spanning the gap. In germline, CDR1 is SEHNR, CDR2 FQNEAQ (reference sequence). The CDR3 sequence is 15 residues long. The CDR3 coding sequence is TGTGCCAGCAGCTTGTTACGACAAGCTAACTATGGCTACACCTTC. Protein sequence: CASSLLRQANYGYTF.

With respect to this clonotype: One end of the junction varies from germline; a read error may be responsible. The chain uses TRBV15 and TRBJ2-3; D tentatively fits TRBD1 or TRBD2 (5 bases each). The CDR3 extends over 14 amino acids. Germline V lookup: CDR1 LNHNV, CDR2 YYDKDF (reference sequence). The CDR3 loop is CATSGPGMGDTQYF. In nucleotides, the CDR3 is TGTGCCACCAGCGGACCCGGGATGGGGGATACGCAGTATTTC. Looking up the rest from reference TRBV15 and TRBJ2-3 gives the full variable domain: DAMVIQNPRYQVTQFGKPVTLSCSQTLNHNVMYWYQQKSSQAPKLLFHYYDKDFNNEADTPDNFQSRRPNTSFCFLDIRSPGLGDTAMYLCATSGPGMGDTQYFGPGTRLTVL.

This clonotype was observed a few times. The chain recombines TRBV25-1 with TRBJ2-3, with 9 bases aligning to TRBD1. Germline values: CDR1 MGHDK, CDR2 SYGVNS. V gave up 1 base and J gave up 3 bases; unmatched junction bases: 2. The CDR3 covers 15 residues. CDR3: CASSELGQGTDTQYF. CDR3 coding DNA: TGTGCCAGCAGTGAATTAGGACAGGGGACAGATACGCAGTATTTT.

This clonotype has a count of ten or more. The chain couples TRBV20-1 to TRBJ1-6; TRBD1 aligns across 7 bases. V gave up 0 bases and J gave up 10 bases; unmatched junction bases: 12. Germline V CDR1 and CDR2: DFQATT, SNEGSKA (reference sequence). The CDR3 is made up of 16 amino acids. Written as DNA, the CDR3 is TGCAGTGCTAGAGATCGGGGGGAAGGGGGCAGGTCACCCCTCCACTTT. It codes for CSARDRGEGGRSPLHF.

This clonotype was counted ten times or more. V and J are TRBV6-1 and TRBJ2-1; D call uncertain. Trimming shortened V by 5 bases and J by 7 bases, and 15 bases separated the two germline ends. CDR1 MNHNS and CDR2 SASEGT come from the germline V gene. The CDR3 has 14 residues. CDR3 in amino acids: CASSRSSRVNEQFF. DNA of the CDR3: TGTGCCAGCAGTCGAAGCTCTAGGGTAAATGAGCAGTTCTTC.

This clonotype occurred many times. The chain is built from TRBV2 and TRBJ2-1; 12 positions match TRBD2. This CDR3 has 16 amino acids. CDR1 SNHLY and CDR2 FYNNEI come from the germline V gene. V gave up 4 bases and J gave up 7 bases; unmatched junction bases: 8. The CDR3 loop is CASSGGGGLAGNEQFF. The CDR3 DNA is TGTGCCAGCAGTGGGGGGGGGGGACTAGCGGGTAATGAGCAGTTCTTC.

The chain employs TRBV5-1 and TRBJ2-1; D unresolved. The length of the CDR3 is 14 residues. The ends were cut back, 6 bases at V and 9 bases at J, with 19 bases in the middle. The germline gives CDR1 SGHRS, CDR2 YFSETQ. CDR3 residues: CASNRAGYDAEQFF. CDR3 coding DNA: TGCGCCAGCAACCGGGCAGGCTACGATGCTGAGCAGTTCTTC. Complete variable domain (other parts from reference TRBV5-1 and TRBJ2-1): KAGVTQTPRYLIKTRGQQVTLSCSPISGHRSVSWYQQTPGQGLQFLFEYFSETQRNKGNFPGRFSGRQFSNSRSEMNVSTLELGDSALYLCASNRAGYDAEQFFGPGTRLTVL.

V and J are TRBV9 and TRBJ2-2, with D unresolved. CDR1 is SGDLS, CDR2 YYNGEE, per germline. The V end lost 8 bases, the J end lost 6 bases, and 11 bases lay between the germline ends. The CDR3 spans 12 residues. The CDR3 is CARRTTAGELFF. The CDR3, as DNA: TGTGCCAGGAGAACTACGGCCGGGGAGCTGTTTTTT. The full variable domain, in which reference TRBV9 and TRBJ2-2 provide the parts outside the CDR3, is DSGVTQTPKHLITATGQRVTLRCSPRSGDLSVYWYQQSLDQGLQFLIQYYNGEERAKGNILERFSAQQFPDLHSELNLSSLELGDSALYFCARRTTAGELFFGEGSRLTVL.